What follows describes a single T cell receptor (beta chain). The data were taken from a study of blood T cell repertoires in COVID-19. Germline V gene sequence: CDR1 KGHDR, CDR2 SFDVKD. The CDR3 is made up of 14 amino acids. V was clipped by 3 bases and J by 3 bases, with 10 bases between them. Clones were sequenced by immunoSEQ multiplex PCR, and TCRdb holds only the in-frame ones, with some missing. The profile shows about 210,000 clones, 75% to 90% of them singletons. This clonotype originated in a middle-aged woman with acute or convalescent COVID-19. The gene calls are TRBV24-1 and TRBJ1-2; no definite D call. The specimen sequenced was peripheral blood. DNA of the CDR3: TGTGCCACCAGTGATCCGTCCTTTTACTATGGCTACACCTTC. This sequence encodes CATSDPSFYYGYTF.